A single sample is the source of the 8 T cell receptor beta chains below, sequenced in a study of cytomegalovirus exposure and HLA in healthy donors. Data came from immunoSEQ multiplex PCR; TCRdb stores just in-frame clones and leaves some out. The sample includes around 300,000 clones, 70% to 90% seen only once; the top ten take 0.92%. Specimen: PBMCs. The source is a woman between 18 and 29 years old in good health and CMV-seronegative.

V is TRBV11-3 and J is TRBJ2-2, with 12 positions matching TRBD2. After removal of 4 bases from V and 7 bases from J, the junction contained 7 bases not matched to a gene. Germline V lookup: CDR1 SGHNT, CDR2 YENEEA. The CDR3 runs to 16 residues. This CDR3 is CASSSPSGRVGGELFF. CDR3 nucleotide sequence: TGTGCCAGCAGCTCCCCTAGCGGGAGGGTGGGCGGGGAGCTGTTTTTT.

The genes are TRBV14 and TRBJ2-3, with 9 bases matching TRBD2. Unmatched junction bases numbered 4, after V lost 0 bases and J lost 0 bases. Looked up from germline, CDR1 is SGHDN and CDR2 is FVKESK. CDR3 size: 17 residues. The CDR3 region has the DNA TGTGCCAGCAGCCAAGATAACGCGGGAGGGAGCACAGATACGCAGTATTTT. It codes for CASSQDNAGGSTDTQYF.

The chain combines TRBV9 with TRBJ2-7; D unresolved. The length of the CDR3 is 14 residues. The V and J ends lost 4 bases and 7 bases respectively, with 18 bases between them. CDR1 and CDR2 (germline): SGDLS, YYNGEE. The CDR3 nucleotides are TGTGCCAGCAGCCTAGAGGCATTGGCGAGGGAGCAGTACTTC. Translating gives CASSLEALAREQYF.

The rearrangement links TRBV6-1 to TRBJ1-6, with 10 bases aligning to TRBD1. Per the germline V gene, CDR1 is MNHNS and CDR2 is SASEGT. Trimming removed 5 bases from V and 10 bases from J; junction bases left unmatched: 5. The CDR3 runs 14 residues. The CDR3 DNA is TGTGCCAGCAGTCCTCGGACAGGGGGATCACCCCTCCACTTT. This sequence encodes CASSPRTGGSPLHF.

Details on this clone: The junction does not match germline at one end; this may be a read error. The chain combines TRBV2 with TRBJ1-1, with D unclear. The germline V gene encodes CDR1 SNHLY and CDR2 FYNNEI. CDR3 length: 13 residues. The CDR3: CASNEWRSDQTFF. The CDR3 DNA reads TGTGCCAGCAATGAATGGAGGAGCGATCAAACTTTCTTT.

Only a few counts were recorded for this clone. In DNA, the CDR3 is TGTGCCAGCAAGGCGCAGCGTAATTCACCCCTCCACTTT. Protein: CASKAQRNSPLHF. The V and J genes are TRBV2 and TRBJ1-6; no firm D call. CDR3 length: 13 amino acids. The germline V gene encodes CDR1 SNHLY and CDR2 FYNNEI. Trimming took 7 bases from V and 6 from J, leaving 10 bases between them.

The chain carries TRBV6-4 and TRBJ1-1; the match to TRBD1 covers 8 bases. Germline CDR1 is MRHNA and CDR2 is SNTAGT. Unmatched junction bases numbered 13, after V lost 8 bases and J lost 11 bases. CDR3 length equals 13 residues. This chain's CDR3 is CASAPNQDRVAFF. CDR3 DNA sequence: TGTGCCAGCGCGCCGAACCAGGACAGGGTGGCTTTCTTT.

The chain joins TRBV6-5 to TRBJ1-2; 8 bases agree with TRBD1. Germline CDR1 reads MNHEY; CDR2 reads SVGAGI. Trimming at V came to 6 bases and at J to 1 base, leaving 7 bases not matched to a gene. CDR3 length: 15 amino acids. CDR3 in DNA: TGTGCCAGCAGGCTCGACAGGGGTCGTAACTATGGCTACACCTTC. Translating it yields CASRLDRGRNYGYTF.